This entry describes one T cell receptor beta chain. In its sample, this clone was seen a few times. What this receptor recognizes is not known. The record has no base qualities; no much larger clone is one base away. Library preparation employed the immunoSEQ multiplex PCR assay. A mixture of 60 forward primers for TCR Vbeta segments and 13 reverse primers for TCR Jbeta segments was used in the multiplex PCR. The CDR3 region of rearranged TCR beta genes was amplified from genomic DNA by a multiplex PCR assay. The Illumina HiSeq System was used to sequence the amplified TCR beta libraries as 87-base-pair reads. Concerning the study's data processing: A later analysis tallied around 82 million unique TCR beta chains across the roughly 610 repertoires, and some 12 million of those chains were shared by two or more donors. Raw reads were error-corrected and collapsed into unique sequences with a nearest-neighbor algorithm that merged closely related sequences to remove PCR and sequencing errors. Alignment of CDR3 sequences to IMGT reference sequences was used to assign V, D and J gene segments. Each retained sequence needed at least a six-nucleotide match to both a V gene segment and a J gene segment. Rearrangements were classified as productive when the CDR3 lacked stop codons and remained in frame with V and J, and all other rearrangements were classified as non-productive. Following IMGT convention, CDR3 was defined as the stretch from the second conserved V-encoded cysteine to the conserved J-encoded phenylalanine. The earlier analysis of 500 to 650 of the donors excluded any sequence lacking an unambiguous match to a single V gene segment. An earlier analysis of just under 600 of the donors called V segments functional above 56.7% productive rearrangements and segregating when the between-donor standard deviation exceeded 5%. A statistical classification framework was built for diagnosing cytomegalovirus status from the catalog of TCR beta chain sequences. In a later analysis, TCR nucleotide sequences were compared against IMGT/GENE-DB human TR gene sequences so that V and J genes could be assigned. A later analysis assigned CDR3 sequences and most-parsimonious VDJ recombination scenarios with the TCRdist pipeline. In a later analysis, each TCR beta chain was defined by its CDR3 amino acid sequence together with its V-gene family, and reads lacking a unique V-gene family were excluded. To address suspected cross-contamination and a sequencing artifact, a later analysis removed some 620 highly shared, low-generation-probability nucleotide sequences. A later analysis calculated a clonal expansion index for each public chain from normalized within-repertoire ranks of inferred template counts. In a later analysis, generation probabilities were computed with a VDJ recombination model fitted to out-of-frame rearrangements, and the resulting probabilities were checked against IGoR. In a later analysis, TCR-TCR, TCR-HLA and TCR-CMV co-occurrence was scored with hypergeometric tests, and a repertoire-size bias correction was applied to TCR pairs. A later analysis estimated false discovery rates by permuting HLA or CMV assignments 20 times. In a later analysis, co-occurring TCRs were grouped with DBSCAN, and TCRdist sequence similarity was added when clustering was performed within HLA-allele-positive subsets. Repertoires with fewer than 30,000 or more than 120,000 public chains, plus five repertoires with anomalous nucleotide sharing, were excluded from co-occurrence clustering. The table comes from immuneACCESS by way of TCRdb, which keeps in-frame sequences with V and J called. Part of the clones is missing from these tables; in studies checked, under half for an unresolved V gene and the rest for unknown reasons. That table furnishes V, J and clone size, whereas the DNA furnished D and trimming. The sample contains roughly 150,000 clones, 70% of them found a single time. Jointly, the top ten make up about 1.5% of the sample.

The cohort comprised around 690 healthy bone marrow donors. Cohort members were all nominally healthy when sampled, although unrecorded immune exposures were likely present. The donor was CMV seronegative and belonged to the group of more than 300 seronegative cohort members. Every donor gave a peripheral blood sample, and the peripheral blood mononuclear cells from that sample were used for TCR beta sequencing. The Qiagen DNeasy Blood Extraction Kit was used to extract genomic DNA from the blood cell samples. The data are from a study of cytomegalovirus exposure and HLA in healthy donors (dated by TCRdb to the late 2010s). About the investigation overall: According to an earlier analysis of 450 to 650 of the donors, about 179 million T cells yielded roughly 110 million unique TCR beta sequences and about 300 Gb of sequence data. The aim of the study was to test whether cataloging public T cell receptors could identify signatures of past pathogen exposure. Donor age, sex, ethnicity and CMV serostatus were compiled together with the repertoire data. An earlier analysis of around 580 of the donors used high-throughput TCR beta sequencing to judge whether each TCR beta V gene segment behaved as functional or pseudogenic. Every repertoire in the discovery cohort had been generated on one and the same sequencing platform. Roughly 300 gigabases of sequencing data and roughly 81 million unique TCR sequences made up an early release that covered 500 to 650 HLA-typed donors. Among some 410 genotyped donors of the cohort, an average of about 240,000 unique TCR beta nucleotide sequences were sequenced per donor, roughly 18% of them non-productive. The number of donors typed differed by locus, with roughly 620-630 for A, B, C, DRB1 and DQB1, roughly 520 for DQA1, 600 to 610 for DPA1, and roughly 450 for DPB1. Because of strong linkage in the cohort, a few DR-DQ haplotypes were treated as single units for association and clustering. High-throughput TCR immunosequencing, statistical association of individual TCRs with disease status, and machine learning were combined to predict cytomegalovirus infection status. Besides the first cohort of 550 to 750 subjects, a separate validation cohort made up of about 120 different subjects was used. HLA typing covered class I and class II loci at four-digit resolution. The T cell repertoires of several hundred subjects were profiled by immunosequencing and related to cytomegalovirus serostatus. Of the approximately 400 genotyped donors, roughly 85% fell in the genetic ancestry cluster associated with self-reported Caucasian donors. Rather than using new phenotypic data, the later analysis identified candidate immune exposures from TCR beta sequences and from how often those sequences occurred across donors. A later analysis re-analyzed previously published TCR beta repertoires from hundreds of donors and added high-resolution HLA genotyping to study TCR occurrence patterns. A later genetic analysis took genome-wide SNP genotypes for about three fifths of the roughly 670 donors and used that subset as a discovery cohort. Summary of the overall study and its limitations: A later genetic analysis associated a missense DCLRE1C variant with V-gene and J-gene trimming of TCR beta chains, and an independent cohort replicated the association. Some IMGT-functional V segments, including TRBV6-2 and TRBV6-3, could not be distinguished by the 87-base-pair reads and were therefore excluded. Because some donors lacked HLA typing at each locus, the association tests relied only on the typed subset. The presence/absence analyses assumed that sequencing depth was roughly uniform across donors, and that assumption may not be true. The classifier was reported to diagnose cytomegalovirus status with high specificity and sensitivity in both the original cohort and the validation cohort. In a later analysis, TCR association rates were found to vary across HLA loci, with the most associated TCRs seen for DRB1 alleles and the fewest for HLA-C alleles. Most TCR sequences were seen in very few donors, while some public TCRs were found in many individuals. For the cohort, immune exposure information was limited to CMV serostatus. A later analysis associated about 17,000 TCR beta sequences with specific HLA alleles at a false discovery rate of 0.05. A later analysis reported that several top co-occurrence clusters appeared linked to parvovirus B19, influenza, CMV and Epstein-Barr virus. In a later analysis, most CMV-associated TCR beta chains were found to appear HLA-restricted, with HLA associations seemingly driven largely by CMV exposure. A further reported finding was that TCR beta sequences accurately predicted the HLA-A and HLA-B alleles for most subjects in the first cohort. The sequencing pipeline was judged likely to have produced a cluster of highly shared sequence variants as a technical artifact. Correlated functional status among segregating V segments might be attributable to linkage disequilibrium, but an unknown experimental factor could not be ruled out. The cohort was sequenced for TCR beta chains only, and without alpha or paired-chain data the features that could be detected were limited. The authors suggested that the approach could potentially be generalized to other disease states and immunological phenotypes. Broadly in line with IMGT annotations, most TCR beta V segments showed up in productive rearrangements about 90% or about 30% of the time in an earlier analysis of several hundred of the donors. According to a later genetic analysis, donors in an Asian-associated ancestry cluster had fewer N-insertions in productive TCRs than the approximately 700-donor mean. Because counts were too low, about 15 rarely observed V segments, including chromosome 9 orphons, were left out of the earlier analysis of 500 to 750 of the donors. When HLA alleles, especially DR and DQ, strongly co-occurred, TCR associations were difficult to assign to individual alleles. In the study, 150 to 200 TCR beta chains were listed as associated with cytomegalovirus. A few of the identified cytomegalovirus-associated TCR beta chains were confirmed in vitro to be specific for cytomegalovirus antigens. Compared with equally common non-associated chains, HLA-associated TCR beta chains in a later analysis were more clonally expanded and had lower generation probabilities.

Deletion took 7 bases off V and 1 base off J, with a span of 10 bases between the germline ends. The CDR3 contains 13 residues, cysteine and phenylalanine counted. Of all the DNA, just the CDR3 is kept, 39 bases in frame from base 1. The germline V gene supplies CDR1 SNHLY and CDR2 FYNNEI. Input material: PBMCs. The V and J genes are TRBV2 and TRBJ2-5; TRBD1 is a possible D gene, resting on 5 matching bases. This receptor was taken from a woman aged 30 to 39 in good health and CMV-seronegative. The CDR3 protein: CASKGDSQETQYF. The DNA sequence follows: TGTGCCAGCAAAGGCGACAGCCAAGAGACCCAGTACTTC.